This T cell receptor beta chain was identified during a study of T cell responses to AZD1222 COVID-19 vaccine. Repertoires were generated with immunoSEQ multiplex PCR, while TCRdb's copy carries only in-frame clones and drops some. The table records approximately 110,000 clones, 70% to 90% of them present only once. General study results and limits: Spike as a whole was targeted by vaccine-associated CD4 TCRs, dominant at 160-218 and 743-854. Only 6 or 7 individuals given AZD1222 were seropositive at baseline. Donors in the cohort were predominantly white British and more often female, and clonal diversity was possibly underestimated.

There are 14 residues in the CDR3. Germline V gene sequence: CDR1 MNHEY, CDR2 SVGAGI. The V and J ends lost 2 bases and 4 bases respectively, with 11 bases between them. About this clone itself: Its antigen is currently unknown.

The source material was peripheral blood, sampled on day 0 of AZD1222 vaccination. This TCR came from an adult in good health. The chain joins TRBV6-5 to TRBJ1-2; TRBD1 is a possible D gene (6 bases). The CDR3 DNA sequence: TGTGCCAGCAGTTACACAGGGATCAGCTATGGCTACACCTTC. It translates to CASSYTGISYGYTF.